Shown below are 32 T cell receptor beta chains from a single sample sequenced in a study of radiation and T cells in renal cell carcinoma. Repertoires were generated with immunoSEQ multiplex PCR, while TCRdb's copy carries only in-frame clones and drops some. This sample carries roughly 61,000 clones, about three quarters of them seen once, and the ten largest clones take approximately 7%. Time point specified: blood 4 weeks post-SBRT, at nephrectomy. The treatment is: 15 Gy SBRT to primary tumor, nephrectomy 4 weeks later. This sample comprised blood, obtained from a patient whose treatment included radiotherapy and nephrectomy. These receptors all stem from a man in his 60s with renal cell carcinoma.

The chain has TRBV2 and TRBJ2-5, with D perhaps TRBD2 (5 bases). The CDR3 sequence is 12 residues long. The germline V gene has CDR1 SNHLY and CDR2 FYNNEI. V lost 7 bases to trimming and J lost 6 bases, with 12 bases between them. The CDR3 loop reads CASMDLVKTQYF. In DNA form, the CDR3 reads TGTGCCAGCATGGACTTAGTGAAGACCCAGTACTTC.

CDR3 DNA: TGTGCCAGCAGCGTAAAAGAGACCCAGTACTTC. Encoded protein: CASSVKETQYF. The chain links TRBV7-2 to TRBJ2-5; D call uncertain. There are 11 residues in the CDR3. V was pared by 5 bases and J by 3 bases, with 4 bases between. In germline, CDR1 is SGHTA, CDR2 FQGNSA.

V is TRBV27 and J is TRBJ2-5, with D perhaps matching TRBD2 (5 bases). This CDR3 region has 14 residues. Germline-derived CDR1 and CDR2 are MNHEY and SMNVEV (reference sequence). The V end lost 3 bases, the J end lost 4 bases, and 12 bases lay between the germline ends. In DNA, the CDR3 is TGTGCCAGCAGTTTTCAAGGAGGTGGAGAGACCCAGTACTTC. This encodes CASSFQGGGETQYF.

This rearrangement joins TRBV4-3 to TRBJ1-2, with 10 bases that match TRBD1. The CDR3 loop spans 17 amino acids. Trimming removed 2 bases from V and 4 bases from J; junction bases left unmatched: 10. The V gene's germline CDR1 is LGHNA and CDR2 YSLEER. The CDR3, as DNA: TGCGCCAGCAGCCAAACGCTCACCCGGGACAGGGGCTATGGCTACACCTTC. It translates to CASSQTLTRDRGYGYTF.

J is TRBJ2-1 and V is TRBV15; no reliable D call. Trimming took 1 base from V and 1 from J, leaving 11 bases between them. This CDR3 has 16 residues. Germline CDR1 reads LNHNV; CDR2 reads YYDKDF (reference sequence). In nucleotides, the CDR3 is TGTGCCACCAGCAGAGGAGGCGGAGTTTCCTACAATGAGCAGTTCTTC. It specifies CATSRGGGVSYNEQFF. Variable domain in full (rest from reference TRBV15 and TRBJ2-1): DAMVIQNPRYQVTQFGKPVTLSCSQTLNHNVMYWYQQKSSQAPKLLFHYYDKDFNNEADTPDNFQSRRPNTSFCFLDIRSPGLGDTAMYLCATSRGGGVSYNEQFFGPGTRLTVL.

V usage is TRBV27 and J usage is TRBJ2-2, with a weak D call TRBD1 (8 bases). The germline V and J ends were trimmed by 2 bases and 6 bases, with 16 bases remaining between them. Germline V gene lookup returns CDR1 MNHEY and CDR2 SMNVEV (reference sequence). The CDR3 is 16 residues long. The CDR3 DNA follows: TGTGCCAGCAGTTTACAGGGAACAGGGGGGGCCGGGGAGCTGTTTTTT. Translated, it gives CASSLQGTGGAGELFF.

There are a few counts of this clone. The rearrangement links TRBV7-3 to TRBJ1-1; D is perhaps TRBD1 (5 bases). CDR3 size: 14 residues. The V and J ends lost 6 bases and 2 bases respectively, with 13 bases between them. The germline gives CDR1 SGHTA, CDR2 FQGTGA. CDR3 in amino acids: CASSERGGNTEAFF. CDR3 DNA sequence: TGTGCCAGCAGTGAAAGGGGAGGAAACACTGAAGCTTTCTTT.

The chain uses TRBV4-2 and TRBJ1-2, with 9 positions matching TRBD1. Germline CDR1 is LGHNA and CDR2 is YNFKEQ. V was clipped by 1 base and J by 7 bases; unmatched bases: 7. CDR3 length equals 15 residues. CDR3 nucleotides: TGTGCCAGCAGCCAAGCCCTGACAGGGGGGGGTGGCTACACCTTC. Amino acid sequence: CASSQALTGGGGYTF.

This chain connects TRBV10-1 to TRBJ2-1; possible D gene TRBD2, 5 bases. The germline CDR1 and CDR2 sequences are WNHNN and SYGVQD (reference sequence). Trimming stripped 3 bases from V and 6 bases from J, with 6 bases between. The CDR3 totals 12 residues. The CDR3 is CASSDTSNEQFF. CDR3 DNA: TGCGCCAGCAGTGACACTAGCAATGAGCAGTTCTTC.

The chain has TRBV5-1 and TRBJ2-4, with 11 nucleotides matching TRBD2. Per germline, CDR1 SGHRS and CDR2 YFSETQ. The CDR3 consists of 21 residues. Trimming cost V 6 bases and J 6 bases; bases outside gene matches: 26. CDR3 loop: CASTRTALTSGSAFIGNIQYF. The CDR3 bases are TGCGCCAGCACACGCACAGCCCTAACTAGCGGGAGTGCGTTTATCGGAAACATTCAGTACTTC.

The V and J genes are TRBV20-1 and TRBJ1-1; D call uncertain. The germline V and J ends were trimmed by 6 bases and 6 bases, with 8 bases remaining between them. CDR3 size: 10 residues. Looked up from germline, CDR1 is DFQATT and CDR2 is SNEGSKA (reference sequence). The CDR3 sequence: CSAVQPEAFF. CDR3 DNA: TGCAGTGCAGTCCAGCCTGAAGCTTTCTTT.

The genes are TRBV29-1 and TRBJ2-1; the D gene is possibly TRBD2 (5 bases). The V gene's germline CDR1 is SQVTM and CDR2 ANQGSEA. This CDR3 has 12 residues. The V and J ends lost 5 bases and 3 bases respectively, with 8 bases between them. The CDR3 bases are TGCAGCGTTTCCGACTACTACAATGAGCAGTTCTTC. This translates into CSVSDYYNEQFF.

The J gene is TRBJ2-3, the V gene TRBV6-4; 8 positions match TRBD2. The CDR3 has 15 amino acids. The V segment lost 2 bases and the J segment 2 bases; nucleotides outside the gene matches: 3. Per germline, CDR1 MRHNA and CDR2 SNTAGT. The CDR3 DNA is TGTGCCAGCAGTGACCGGGAGGGTATCACAGATACGCAGTATTTT. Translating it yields CASSDREGITDTQYF.

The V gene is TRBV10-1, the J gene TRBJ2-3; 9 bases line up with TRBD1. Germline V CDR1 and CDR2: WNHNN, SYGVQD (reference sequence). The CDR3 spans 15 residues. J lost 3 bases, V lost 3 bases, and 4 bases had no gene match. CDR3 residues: CASSDRGTGTDTQYF. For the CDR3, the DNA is TGCGCCAGCAGTGACCGGGGGACAGGGACAGATACGCAGTATTTT.

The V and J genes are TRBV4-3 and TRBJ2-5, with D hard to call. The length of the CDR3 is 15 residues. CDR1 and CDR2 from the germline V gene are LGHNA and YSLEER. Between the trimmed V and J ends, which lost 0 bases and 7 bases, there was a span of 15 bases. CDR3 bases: TGCGCCAGCAGCCAAGAACACTTCATTATGGGGACCCAGTACTTC. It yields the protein CASSQEHFIMGTQYF.

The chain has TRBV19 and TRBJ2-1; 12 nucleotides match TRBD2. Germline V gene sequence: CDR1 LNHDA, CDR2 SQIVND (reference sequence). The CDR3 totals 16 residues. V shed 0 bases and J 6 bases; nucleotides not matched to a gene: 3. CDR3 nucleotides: TGTGCCAGTAGTATAGATCTAGCGGGGGGGTTCAATGAGCAGTTCTTC. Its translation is CASSIDLAGGFNEQFF.

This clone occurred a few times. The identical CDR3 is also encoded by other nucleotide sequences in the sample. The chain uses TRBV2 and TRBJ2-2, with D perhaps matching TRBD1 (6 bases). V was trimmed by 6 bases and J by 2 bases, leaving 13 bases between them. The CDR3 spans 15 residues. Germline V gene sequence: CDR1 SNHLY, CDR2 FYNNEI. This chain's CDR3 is CASRGASLNTGELFF. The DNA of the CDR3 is TGTGCCAGCAGGGGGGCTAGCTTAAACACCGGGGAGCTGTTTTTT. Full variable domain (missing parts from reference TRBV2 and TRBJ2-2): EPEVTQTPSHQVTQMGQEVILRCVPISNHLYFYWYRQILGQKVEFLVSFYNNEISEKSEIFDDQFSVERPDGSNFTLKIRSTKLEDSAMYFCASRGASLNTGELFFGEGSRLTVL.

CDR3 sequence (DNA): TGTGCCAGCAGCCCCCAGGACAAAACCGGGGAGCTGTTTTTT. It specifies CASSPQDKTGELFF. The V and J genes are TRBV14 and TRBJ2-2, with D possibly matching TRBD1 (5 bases). Trimming removed 4 bases at V and 5 bases at J, with 11 bases between. From germline, CDR1 is SGHDN and CDR2 FVKESK. This CDR3 region has 14 residues.

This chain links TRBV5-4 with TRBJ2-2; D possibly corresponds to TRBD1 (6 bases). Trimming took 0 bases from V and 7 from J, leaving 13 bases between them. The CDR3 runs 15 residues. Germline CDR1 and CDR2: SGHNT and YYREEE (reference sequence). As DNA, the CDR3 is TGTGCCAGCAGCTTGGCGGGCCAGGGGCTCGGGGAGCTGTTTTTT. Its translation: CASSLAGQGLGELFF.

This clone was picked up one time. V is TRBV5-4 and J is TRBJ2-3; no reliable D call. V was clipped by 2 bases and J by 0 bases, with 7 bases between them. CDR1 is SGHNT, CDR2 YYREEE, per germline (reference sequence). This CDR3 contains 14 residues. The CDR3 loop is CASSFQQSTDTQYF. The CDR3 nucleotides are TGTGCCAGCAGCTTCCAACAGAGCACAGATACGCAGTATTTT.

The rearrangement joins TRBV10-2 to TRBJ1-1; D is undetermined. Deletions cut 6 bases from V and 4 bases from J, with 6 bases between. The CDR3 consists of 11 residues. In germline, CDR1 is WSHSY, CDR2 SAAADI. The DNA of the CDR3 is TGCGCCAGCAGACAGAGCACTGAAGCTTTCTTT. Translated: CASRQSTEAFF.

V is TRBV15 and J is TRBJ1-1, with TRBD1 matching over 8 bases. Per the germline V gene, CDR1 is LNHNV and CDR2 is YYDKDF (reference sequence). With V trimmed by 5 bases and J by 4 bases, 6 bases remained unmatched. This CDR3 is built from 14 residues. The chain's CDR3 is CATSYRTGTTEAFF. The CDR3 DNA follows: TGTGCCACCAGCTACCGGACAGGGACCACTGAAGCTTTCTTT.

The CDR3 nucleotides are TGTGCCAGCCGAGGGACGGCCACAGATACGCAGTATTTT. Its protein product is CASRGTATDTQYF. This chain links TRBV28 with TRBJ2-3; D might be TRBD1 or TRBD2, each matching 5 bases. This CDR3 spans 13 amino acids. Germline V lookup: CDR1 MDHEN, CDR2 SYDVKM. Trimming removed 8 bases from V and 2 bases from J, with 11 bases in between.

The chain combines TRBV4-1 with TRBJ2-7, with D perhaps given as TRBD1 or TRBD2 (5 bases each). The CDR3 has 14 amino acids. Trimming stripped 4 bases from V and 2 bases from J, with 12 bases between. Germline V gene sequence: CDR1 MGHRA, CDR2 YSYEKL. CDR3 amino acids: CASSLGTDPYEQYF. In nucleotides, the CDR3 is TGCGCCAGCAGCCTAGGGACGGATCCCTACGAGCAGTACTTC.

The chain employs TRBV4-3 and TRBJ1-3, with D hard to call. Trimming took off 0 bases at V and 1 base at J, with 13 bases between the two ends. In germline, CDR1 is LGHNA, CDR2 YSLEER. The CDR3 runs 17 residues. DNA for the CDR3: TGCGCCAGCAGCCAAGATCCGGCCCGAAGTTCTGGAAACACCATATATTTT. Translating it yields CASSQDPARSSGNTIYF.

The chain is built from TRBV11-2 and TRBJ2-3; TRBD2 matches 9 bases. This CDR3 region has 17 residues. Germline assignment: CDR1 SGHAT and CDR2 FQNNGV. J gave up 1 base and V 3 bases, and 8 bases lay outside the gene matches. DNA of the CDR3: TGTGCCAGCAGCTTCCCCCGTAGCGGGGGAGGCACAGATACGCAGTATTTT. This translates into CASSFPRSGGGTDTQYF.

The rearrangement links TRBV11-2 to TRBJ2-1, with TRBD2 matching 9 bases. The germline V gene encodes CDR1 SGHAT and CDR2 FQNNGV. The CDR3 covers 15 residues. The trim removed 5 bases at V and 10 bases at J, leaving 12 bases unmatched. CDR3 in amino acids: CASSLPGTSLKEQFF. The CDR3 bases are TGTGCCAGCAGCCTTCCCGGGACTAGCCTTAAGGAGCAGTTCTTC.

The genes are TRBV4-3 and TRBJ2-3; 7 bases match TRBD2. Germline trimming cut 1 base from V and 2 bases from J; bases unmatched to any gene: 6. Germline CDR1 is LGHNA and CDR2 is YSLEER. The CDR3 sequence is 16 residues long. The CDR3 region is CASSQGTRTLTDTQYF. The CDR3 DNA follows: TGCGCCAGCAGCCAAGGGACTAGGACCCTCACAGATACGCAGTATTTT.

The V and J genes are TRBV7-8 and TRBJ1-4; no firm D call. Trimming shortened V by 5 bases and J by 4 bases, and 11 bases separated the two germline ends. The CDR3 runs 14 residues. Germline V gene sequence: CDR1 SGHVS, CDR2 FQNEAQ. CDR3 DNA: TGTGCCAGCAGCCCGGATGGCTTTAATGAAAAACTGTTTTTT. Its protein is CASSPDGFNEKLFF.

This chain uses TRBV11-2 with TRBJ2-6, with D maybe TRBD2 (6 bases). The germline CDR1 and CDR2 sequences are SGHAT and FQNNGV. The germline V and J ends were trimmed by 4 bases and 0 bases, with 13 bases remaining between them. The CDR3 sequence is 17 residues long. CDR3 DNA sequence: TGTGCCAGCAGCTCCCTAACGGGAGTCTCTGGGGCCAACGTCCTGACTTTC. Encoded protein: CASSSLTGVSGANVLTF.

The CDR3 protein is CASSRLSDTQYF. The CDR3 DNA sequence: TGTGCCAGCAGCAGGTTGTCCGATACGCAGTATTTT. V is TRBV5-6 and J is TRBJ2-3; D unclear. With 4 bases removed from V and 6 bases from J, the gap between germline ends came to 9 bases. The CDR3 runs to 12 residues. Germline V CDR1 and CDR2: SGHDT, YYEEEE.

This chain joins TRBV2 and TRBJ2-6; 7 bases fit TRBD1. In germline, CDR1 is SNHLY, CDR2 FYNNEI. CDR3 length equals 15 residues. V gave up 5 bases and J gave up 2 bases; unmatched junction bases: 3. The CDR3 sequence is CASSRTGTGANVLTF. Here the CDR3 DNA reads TGTGCCAGCAGTAGGACAGGAACTGGGGCCAACGTCCTGACTTTC.